Below are 9 T cell receptor beta chains sequenced from a single sample in a study of cytotoxic CD8 clonotypes in ibrutinib-treated CLL. TCRdb's copy holds only in-frame clones and misses some; the assay was immunoSEQ multiplex PCR. This repertoire shows roughly 45,000 clones, approximately 70% found once; its top ten account for about a fifth. Sample: PBMCs, taken after 24 months of ibrutinib treatment. The receptors originated from a human donor with chronic lymphocytic leukemia.

The J gene is TRBJ2-7, the V gene TRBV11-2; 9 bases match TRBD1. The germline V gene has CDR1 SGHAT and CDR2 FQNNGV. Trimming took 5 bases from V and 5 from J; bases not matched to a gene: 7. This CDR3 has 14 amino acids. The CDR3 loop is CASSKTGGWNEQYF. The CDR3, as DNA: TGTGCCAGCAGCAAAACAGGGGGCTGGAACGAGCAGTACTTC. Full variable domain (missing parts from reference TRBV11-2 and TRBJ2-7): EAGVAQSPRYKIIEKRQSVAFWCNPISGHATLYWYQQILGQGPKLLIQFQNNGVVDDSQLPKDRFSAERLKGVDSTLKIQPAKLEDSAVYLCASSKTGGWNEQYFGPGTRLTVT.

A few counts support this clone. CDR3 DNA sequence: TGTGCCAGCAGCTCGGGAGGGACAGTAGGAACAGATACGCAGTATTTT. This translates into CASSSGGTVGTDTQYF. This chain uses TRBV13 with TRBJ2-3; D perhaps matches TRBD2 (8 bases). The CDR3 runs 16 residues. Germline CDR1 and CDR2: PRHDT and FYEKMQ (reference sequence). Trimming removed 4 bases at V and 3 bases at J, with 17 bases between.

The V call is TRBV5-1, the J call TRBJ1-1; no clear D gene. V shed 1 base and J shed 0 bases, with 16 bases lying between them. Germline lookup yields CDR1 SGHRS and CDR2 YFSETQ. The CDR3 sequence is 17 residues long. CDR3 sequence (DNA): TGCGCCAGCAGCTTGCGAAGACCCGGGCTCGTGAACACTGAAGCTTTCTTT. Its protein is CASSLRRPGLVNTEAFF.

This clone showed up just a few times. J is TRBJ2-3 and V is TRBV7-3, with D maybe TRBD2 (5 bases). This CDR3 contains 15 residues. The germline gives CDR1 SGHTA, CDR2 FQGTGA. The ends were cut back, 5 bases at V and 2 bases at J, with 14 bases in the middle. The CDR3 region is CASSAQGLSTDTQYF. Written as DNA, the CDR3 is TGTGCCAGCAGCGCCCAAGGACTCTCCACAGATACGCAGTATTTT.

This clone has a handful of counts. The chain combines TRBV7-9 with TRBJ1-4; D is unclear. The CDR3 is made up of 12 amino acids. Germline values: CDR1 SEHNR, CDR2 FQNEAQ (reference sequence). V lost 4 bases to trimming and J lost 6 bases, with 6 bases between them. DNA for the CDR3: TGTGCCAGCAGCTATGGCGATGAAAAACTGTTTTTT. The encoded protein is CASSYGDEKLFF. Full variable domain (remainder filled in from reference TRBV7-9 and TRBJ1-4): DTGVSQNPRHKITKRGQNVTFRCDPISEHNRLYWYRQTLGQGPEFLTYFQNEAQLEKSRLLSDRFSAERPKGSFSTLEIQRTEQGDSAMYLCASSYGDEKLFFGSGTQLSVL.

This chain connects TRBV19 to TRBJ2-1; D may be TRBD1 (6 bases). The CDR3 totals 14 residues. CDR1 is LNHDA and CDR2 is SQIVND in the germline V gene (reference sequence). V was pared by 5 bases and J by 5 bases, with 13 bases between. DNA for the CDR3: TGTGCCAGTAGTGCCGGGACAATAAACAATGAGCAGTTCTTC. It encodes CASSAGTINNEQFF.

The rearrangement links TRBV11-2 to TRBJ1-2, with a possible D match to TRBD1 (5 bases). Germline-derived CDR1 and CDR2 are SGHAT and FQNNGV. This CDR3 spans 14 amino acids. V was clipped by 2 bases and J by 7 bases, with 14 bases between them. CDR3: CASSLRRDLVGYTF. DNA of the CDR3: TGTGCCAGCAGCTTACGCAGGGACCTTGTTGGCTACACCTTC.

The chain carries TRBV6-6 and TRBJ2-7, with 9 nucleotides matching TRBD1. V shed 9 bases, J shed 2 bases, and the junction held 8 bases outside the gene matches. The CDR3 is made up of 14 amino acids. CDR1 and CDR2 (germline): MNHNY, SVGAGI (reference sequence). CDR3: CASYNRDRAYEQYF. DNA for the CDR3: TGTGCCAGTTACAACCGGGACAGGGCCTACGAGCAGTACTTC.

The rearrangement links TRBV30 to TRBJ1-1, with D unclear. The CDR3 totals 13 residues. V was shortened by 8 bases and J by 1 base, with 14 bases between the two germline ends. CDR1 and CDR2 (germline): GTSNPN, SVGIG (reference sequence). This chain's CDR3 is CAGETQANTEAFF. CDR3 bases: TGTGCCGGGGAGACCCAGGCGAACACTGAAGCTTTCTTT.